This is a list of T cell receptor beta chains from one sample in a study of lymphopenia after photon versus proton radiotherapy. Only in-frame clones appear in the TCRdb table, and some are missing; sequencing was by immunoSEQ multiplex PCR. The sample contains approximately 45,000 clones, roughly 85% of which appear only once. The sequences come from peripheral blood, collected from a patient treated with photon-based radiotherapy. The origin of the receptors is a man between 40 and 49 years old with gastric cancer. The CDR3 runs from the conserved cysteine through the conserved F or W. D genes are given only for firm matches. For some rows the clone size is stated as once, few or many, or as a class when expanded; others skip it.

. few TRBV5-1 CASSRAGTNAYEQYF
. once TRBV12-5 CASGLGTHSSGGQPQHF
TRBD1 medium-sized TRBV10-3 CAISPRGTGDSPLHF
. . TRBV18 CASSPGVGSYEQYF
. few TRBV7-2 CASSLAVGSGTDTQYF
. . TRBV19 CASMWDNSGNTIYF
TRBD1 . TRBV9 CASSVGQGVRTEAFF
. . TRBV9 CASSVGYGYTEAFF
. once TRBV23-1 CAKSGPTPF
. . TRBV2 CASSDTSGANVLTF
. few TRBV4-2 CASSQEVGALNTEAFF
. . TRBV11-3 CASSPLAGRRPTGELFF
. . TRBV10-3 CAVADEQFF
. . TRBV28 CASSLRLTQANYEQYF
. once TRBV5-1 CASSKSTDTQYF
. . TRBV4-3 CASSQVGRTYEQYF
TRBD2 few TRBV5-1 CASSLDSGGATDTQYF
TRBD1 . TRBV6-6 CASTKDRSYEQYF
TRBD1 . TRBV27 CASSSTGAAYF
. . TRBV4-2 CASSQDPGDYGYTF
. . TRBV7-2 CASSGSLVIADTQYF
. few TRBV18 CASSPGRHYEQYF
. . TRBV7-9 CASSFQGQTGELFF
. . TRBV30 CAWMGRLAFF
. once TRBV5-6 CASTEVSSAYNEQFF
TRBD1 . TRBV5-1 CASSLDPATGVGATNEKLFF
. . TRBV30 CAWSVRRQVGGYTF
TRBD1 . TRBV5-1 CASSSTGGSGNTIYF
. . TRBV2 CASRGTRDMSYNSPLHF
. . TRBV7-9 CASSLAGSPLHF
TRBD1 . TRBV7-2 CASSLSRQGGSPLHF
TRBD1 few TRBV30 CAWNRGGQPQHF
TRBD1 . TRBV4-1 CASSQDPGTGVYGYTF
TRBD2 . TRBV29-1 CSAGLADEQYF
. . TRBV7-2 CASSQGSSYEQYF
. . TRBV7-3 CASSLNRNNEQFF
TRBD1 once TRBV2 CASFRDRGINEQFF
. . TRBV2 CASSEGTDTQYF
. . TRBV11-2 CASSPRRGEQFF
. . TRBV5-1 CASTELSGTDTQYF
. . TRBV7-3 CASSSKNGGGYTF
. . TRBV29-1 CSVPAGANVLTF
TRBD1 . TRBV27 CASSRTGGTGAGANVLTF
. . TRBV30 CAWSGGELYEQYF
TRBD1 . TRBV5-1 CASSGEGTGDNSPLHF
. . TRBV5-5 CASSLRAYSGGEQYF
TRBD1 . TRBV18 CASFEGGAGNTEAFF
TRBD1 . TRBV6-6 CASSPGQGEKLFF
. . TRBV18 CASSPQQKNSYEQYF
. few TRBV7-9 CASSLVGETQYF
. medium-sized TRBV4-1 CASSQEEQVNTEAFF
. . TRBV12-5 CASGFGQEGINEQFF
TRBD1 once TRBV27 CASSSPGGSYGYTF